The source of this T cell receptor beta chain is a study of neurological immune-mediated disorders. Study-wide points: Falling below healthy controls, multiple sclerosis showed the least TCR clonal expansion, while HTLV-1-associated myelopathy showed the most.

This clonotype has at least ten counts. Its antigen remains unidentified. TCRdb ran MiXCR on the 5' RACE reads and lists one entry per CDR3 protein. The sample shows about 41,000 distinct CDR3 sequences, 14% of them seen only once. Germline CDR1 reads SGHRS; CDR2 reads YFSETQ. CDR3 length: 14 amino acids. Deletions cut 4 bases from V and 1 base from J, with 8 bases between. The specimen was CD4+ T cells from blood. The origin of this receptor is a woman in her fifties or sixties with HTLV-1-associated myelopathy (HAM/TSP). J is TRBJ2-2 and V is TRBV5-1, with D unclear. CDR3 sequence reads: CASSGTVNTGELFF. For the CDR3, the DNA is TGCGCCAGCAGCGGAACAGTGAACACCGGGGAGCTGTTTTTT.